Listed below are T cell receptor beta chains from one sample, sequenced in a study of human T cells and chemical hapten exposure. One entry per CDR3 protein, called by TCRdb with MiXCR from the RACE reads. The sample holds 50,000 to 75,000 distinct CDR3 sequences, more than 9.5% seen once. Source: whole blood, taken in connection with sensitization to the hapten diphenylcyclopropenone (DPC). The receptor set was obtained from a woman aged 25 to 39 with alopecia areata. Some clones in this sample may be carry-over from other donors' samples. The CDR3 runs from the conserved cysteine through the conserved F or W. D genes are given only for firm matches. For some rows the clone size is stated as once, few or many, or as a class when expanded; others skip it.

D gene	clone size	V gene	J gene	CDR3 protein	CDR3 DNA
.	many	TRBV6-2/TRBV6-3	TRBJ2-1	CASNSPGASSEQFF	TGTGCCAGCAACTCTCCCGGGGCCTCTAGTGAGCAGTTCTTC
.	.	TRBV7-2	TRBJ2-7	CASSLEAGLTYEQYF	TGTGCCAGCAGCTTAGAGGCCGGTCTGACCTACGAGCAGTACTTC
.	few	TRBV29-1	TRBJ2-3	CSVEGDTDTQYF	TGCAGCGTTGAAGGGGATACCGATACGCAGTATTTT
.	.	TRBV30	TRBJ1-1	CAWSPPQGREAFF	TGTGCCTGGAGCCCGCCTCAGGGTAGGGAAGCTTTCTTT
.	many	TRBV7-2	TRBJ2-3	CASSPSRASTDTQYF	TGTGCCAGCAGCCCCTCTCGGGCTAGCACAGATACGCAGTATTTT
.	few	TRBV5-4	TRBJ1-2	CASSLAALGYGYTF	TGTGCCAGCAGCTTGGCGGCCCTAGGCTATGGCTACACCTTC
.	many	TRBV7-2	TRBJ1-5	CASSPNGGQPQHF	TGTGCCAGCAGCCCGAACGGAGGGCAGCCCCAGCATTTT
.	.	TRBV27	TRBJ2-2	CASSLLDRLNTGELFF	TGTGCCAGCAGTTTACTCGACAGATTGAACACCGGGGAGCTGTTTTTT
TRBD2	.	TRBV2	TRBJ2-3	CAGRDYGAGDTQYF	TGTGCCGGCCGGGACTACGGGGCCGGGGATACGCAGTATTTT
.	many	TRBV10-3	TRBJ1-4	CAISVDRATNEKLFF	TGTGCCATCAGTGTTGACAGAGCAACTAATGAAAAACTGTTTTTT
.	few	TRBV29-1	TRBJ1-4	CSAQRGTNEKLFF	TGCAGCGCTCAGAGGGGAACTAATGAAAAACTGTTTTTT
TRBD1	many	TRBV6-5	TRBJ1-3	CASSYSQTGHSGNTIYF	TGTGCCAGCAGTTACTCCCAGACAGGGCACTCTGGAAACACCATATATTTT
TRBD2	.	TRBV6-6	TRBJ2-1	CASSYGGTSGRSVQFF	TGTGCCAGCAGTTACGGCGGGACTAGCGGTCGCAGTGTGCAGTTCTTC
.	.	TRBV5-5	TRBJ1-6	CASSLEAAGSSYNSPLHF	TGTGCCAGCAGCTTAGAAGCGGCAGGGAGCTCCTATAATTCACCCCTCCACTTT
.	many	TRBV3-1	TRBJ2-1	CASSPFLFNEQFF	TGTGCCAGCAGCCCGTTCTTGTTCAATGAGCAGTTCTTC
.	.	TRBV5-1	TRBJ2-2	CASSSGTGTGELFF	TGCGCCAGCAGCTCCGGGACGGGGACCGGGGAGCTGTTTTTT
TRBD1	.	TRBV27	TRBJ2-1	CASSPGQGPYNEQFF	TGTGCCAGCAGTCCTGGACAGGGGCCTTACAATGAGCAGTTCTTC
.	few	TRBV4-3	TRBJ1-6	CASSQESGNSPLHF	TGCGCCAGCAGCCAAGAGTCGGGGAATTCACCCCTCCACTTT
.	many	TRBV21-1	TRBJ2-3	CASSNTQYF	TGTGCCAGCAGCAATACGCAGTATTTT